Detailed here is one T cell receptor (beta chain). Its antigen remains unidentified. This sample is part of a study of graft-versus-host responses after intestinal transplantation. As for the study in general: Recipients obtained multivisceral, liver-intestinal, or isolated intestinal transplants. Following induction with anti-thymocyte globulin, all recipients were given tacrolimus and steroids for two to three years. Study outcomes and limitations: Peak GvH clone levels in circulation were associated with early post-transplant HvG declines. Detection of GvH clones occurred in recipient marrow, and some had their first appearance in ileum or blood.

The repertoire was sequenced with immunoSEQ multiplex PCR; TCRdb's copy has only in-frame clones and lacks some. The sample lists approximately 19,000 clones; almost 85% were seen once. The TCR was taken from a human patient who received an intestinal transplant, so some T cells may come from the graft donor. Sequenced material: PBMCs, taken 14 days after transplant.

CDR3: CASSLDRLAGGGEQYF. The CDR3 bases are TGTGCCAGCAGCTTAGACCGTCTAGCGGGAGGGGGCGAGCAGTACTTC. V is TRBV11-2 and J is TRBJ2-7; 12 bases map to TRBD2. Germline assignment: CDR1 SGHAT and CDR2 FQNNGV. J was trimmed by 6 bases and V by 0 bases; bases with no gene match: 6. This CDR3 is built from 16 residues. Full variable domain (remainder filled in from reference TRBV11-2 and TRBJ2-7): EAGVAQSPRYKIIEKRQSVAFWCNPISGHATLYWYQQILGQGPKLLIQFQNNGVVDDSQLPKDRFSAERLKGVDSTLKIQPAKLEDSAVYLCASSLDRLAGGGEQYFGPGTRLTVT.